What follows describes a single TCR beta chain. Its target is not known. An amount of RNA that ranged from roughly 0.5 to 1 ug was reverse transcribed with random hexamers. Amplification of TCR beta CDR3 by immunoSEQ multiplex PCR spanned 54 Vbeta and 13 Jbeta. TCRdb ran MiXCR on the immunoSEQ multiplex PCR reads and lists one entry per CDR3 protein. The sample records about 200,000 distinct CDR3 sequences, around 93% being singletons. TEMRA cells were FACS-enriched, unlike CD8+ and CD4+ T cells, which were negatively isolated. This CDR3 comprises 14 residues. Germline V CDR1 and CDR2: LGHDT, YNNKEL (reference sequence). The V and J ends lost 4 bases and 8 bases, in that order; junction bases with no gene match: 8. This entry is derived from a study of CD8 T cells in Susac syndrome. Study conclusions and caveats: An acknowledgment was made by the study that its TCR sequencing and HLA analysis involved relatively few individuals.

The source of this sequence is a human donor with multiple sclerosis. This chain joins TRBV3-1 and TRBJ2-4; 7 bases agree with TRBD1. Sequenced: CD4+ T cells from PBMCs. The CDR3 region has the DNA TGTGCCAGCAGCCGGGACAGCGCGAGGGACATTCAGTACTTC. Translation: CASSRDSARDIQYF.